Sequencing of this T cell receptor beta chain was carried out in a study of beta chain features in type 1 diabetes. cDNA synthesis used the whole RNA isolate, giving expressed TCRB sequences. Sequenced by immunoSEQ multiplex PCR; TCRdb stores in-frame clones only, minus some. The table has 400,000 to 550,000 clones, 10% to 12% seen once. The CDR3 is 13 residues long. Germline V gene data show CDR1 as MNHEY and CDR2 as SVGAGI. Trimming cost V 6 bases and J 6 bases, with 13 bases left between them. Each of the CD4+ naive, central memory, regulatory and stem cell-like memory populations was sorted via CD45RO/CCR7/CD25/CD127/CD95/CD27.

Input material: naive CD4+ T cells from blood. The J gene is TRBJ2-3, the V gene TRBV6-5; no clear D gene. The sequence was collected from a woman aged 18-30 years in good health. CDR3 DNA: TGTGCCAGCAGCCCTGGACCCCTCGATACGCAGTATTTT. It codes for CASSPGPLDTQYF.